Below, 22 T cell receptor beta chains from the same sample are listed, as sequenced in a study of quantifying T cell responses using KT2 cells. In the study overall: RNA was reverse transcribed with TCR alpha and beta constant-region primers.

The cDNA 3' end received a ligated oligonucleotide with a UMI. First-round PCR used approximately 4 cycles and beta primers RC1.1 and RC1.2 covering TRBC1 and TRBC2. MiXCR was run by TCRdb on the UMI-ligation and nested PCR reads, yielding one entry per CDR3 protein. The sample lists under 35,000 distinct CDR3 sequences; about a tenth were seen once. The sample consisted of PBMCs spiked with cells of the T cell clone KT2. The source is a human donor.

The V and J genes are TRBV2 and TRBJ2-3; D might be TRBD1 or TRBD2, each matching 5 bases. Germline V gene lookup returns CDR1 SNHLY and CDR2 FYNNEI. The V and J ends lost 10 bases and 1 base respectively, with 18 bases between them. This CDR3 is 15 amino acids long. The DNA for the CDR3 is TGTGCCACCGAAAGAGGGGCCCTGCGCACAGATACGCAGTATTTT. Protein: CATERGALRTDTQYF.

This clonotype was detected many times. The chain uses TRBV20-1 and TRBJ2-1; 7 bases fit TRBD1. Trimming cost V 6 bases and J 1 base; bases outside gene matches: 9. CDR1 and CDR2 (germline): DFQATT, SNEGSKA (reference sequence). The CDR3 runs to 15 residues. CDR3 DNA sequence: TGCAGTGCGATTACAGGGGATCTGTCCTACAATGAGCAGTTCTTC. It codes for CSAITGDLSYNEQFF.

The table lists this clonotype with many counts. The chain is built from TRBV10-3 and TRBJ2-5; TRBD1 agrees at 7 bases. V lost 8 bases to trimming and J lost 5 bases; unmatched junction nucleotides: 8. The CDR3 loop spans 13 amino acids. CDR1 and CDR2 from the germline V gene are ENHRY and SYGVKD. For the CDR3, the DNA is TGTGCCATCGGAAACAGGGGCTTGGAGACCCAGTACTTC. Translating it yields CAIGNRGLETQYF.

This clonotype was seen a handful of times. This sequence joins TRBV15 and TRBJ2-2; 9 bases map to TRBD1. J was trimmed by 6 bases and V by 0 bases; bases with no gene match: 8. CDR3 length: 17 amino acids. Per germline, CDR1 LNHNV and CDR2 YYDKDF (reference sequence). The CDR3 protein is CATSRDRRTGDPGELFF. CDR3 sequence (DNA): TGTGCCACCAGCAGAGATCGGCGGACAGGGGATCCCGGGGAGCTGTTTTTT.

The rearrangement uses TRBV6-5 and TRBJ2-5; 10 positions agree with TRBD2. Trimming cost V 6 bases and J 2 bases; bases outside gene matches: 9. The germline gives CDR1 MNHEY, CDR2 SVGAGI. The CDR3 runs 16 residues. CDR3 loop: CASRGRTSGLQETQYF. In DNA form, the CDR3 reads TGTGCCAGCAGAGGTAGGACTAGCGGATTACAAGAGACCCAGTACTTC.

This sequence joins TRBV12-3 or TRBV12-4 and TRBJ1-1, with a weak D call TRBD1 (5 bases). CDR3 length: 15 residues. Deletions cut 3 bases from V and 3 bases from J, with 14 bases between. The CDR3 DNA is TGTGCCAGCAGTTTGAGGCAGGCCAGGGACACTGAAGCTTTCTTT. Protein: CASSLRQARDTEAFF.

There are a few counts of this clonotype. The CDR3 nucleotides read TGCGCCAGCAGCGACGTCGGGGGGCGCACAGATACGCAGTATTTT. It translates to CASSDVGGRTDTQYF. The chain employs TRBV5-1 and TRBJ2-3, with a possible D match to TRBD2 (7 bases). With 4 bases removed from V and 1 base from J, the gap between germline ends came to 13 bases. CDR3 length: 15 amino acids. Germline loops: CDR1 SGHRS, CDR2 YFSETQ.

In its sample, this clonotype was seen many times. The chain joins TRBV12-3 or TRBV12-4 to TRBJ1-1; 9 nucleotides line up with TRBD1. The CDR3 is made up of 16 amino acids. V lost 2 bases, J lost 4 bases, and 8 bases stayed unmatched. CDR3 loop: CASSLHPGQGTTEAFF. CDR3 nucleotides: TGTGCCAGCAGTTTACATCCGGGACAGGGTACCACTGAAGCTTTCTTT.

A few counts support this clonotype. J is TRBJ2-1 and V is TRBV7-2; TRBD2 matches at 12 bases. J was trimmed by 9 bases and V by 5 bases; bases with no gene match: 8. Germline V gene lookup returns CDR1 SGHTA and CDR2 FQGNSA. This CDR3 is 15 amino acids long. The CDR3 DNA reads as TGTGCCAGCAGCACCACTAGCGGGGGGCCAGGTGAGCAGTTCTTC. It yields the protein CASSTTSGGPGEQFF.

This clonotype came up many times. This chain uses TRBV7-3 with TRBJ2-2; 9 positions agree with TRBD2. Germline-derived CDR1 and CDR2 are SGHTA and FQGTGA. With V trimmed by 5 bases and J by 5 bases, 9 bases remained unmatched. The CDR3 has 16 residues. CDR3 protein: CASSISGRRETGELFF. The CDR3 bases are TGTGCCAGCAGCATTAGCGGGAGACGTGAAACCGGGGAGCTGTTTTTT.

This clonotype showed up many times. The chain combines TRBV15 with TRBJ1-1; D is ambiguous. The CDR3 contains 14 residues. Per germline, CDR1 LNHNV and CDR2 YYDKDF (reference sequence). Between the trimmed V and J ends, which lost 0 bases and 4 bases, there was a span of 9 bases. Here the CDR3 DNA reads TGTGCCACCAGCAGAGATGTTGAGGGCACTGAAGCTTTCTTT. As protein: CATSRDVEGTEAFF.

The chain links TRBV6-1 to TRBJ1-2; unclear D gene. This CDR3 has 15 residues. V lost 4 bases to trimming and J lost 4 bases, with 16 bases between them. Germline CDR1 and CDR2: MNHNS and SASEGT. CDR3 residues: CASSGIRRTVYGYTF. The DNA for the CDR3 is TGTGCCAGCAGTGGAATTCGGCGAACGGTCTATGGCTACACCTTC.

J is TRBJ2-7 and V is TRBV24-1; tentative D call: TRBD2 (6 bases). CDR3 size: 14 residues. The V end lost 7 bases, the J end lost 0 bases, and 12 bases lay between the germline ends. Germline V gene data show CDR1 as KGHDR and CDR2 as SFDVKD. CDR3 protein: CATRGGDHSYEQYF. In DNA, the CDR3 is TGTGCCACCAGGGGCGGGGACCACTCCTACGAGCAGTACTTC.

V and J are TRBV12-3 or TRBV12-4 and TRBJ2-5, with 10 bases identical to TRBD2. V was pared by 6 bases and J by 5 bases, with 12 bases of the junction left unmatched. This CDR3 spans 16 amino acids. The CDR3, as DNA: TGTGCCAGCAGCCCCTTGTTAGCGGGAGGACCGGAGACCCAGTACTTC. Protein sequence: CASSPLLAGGPETQYF.

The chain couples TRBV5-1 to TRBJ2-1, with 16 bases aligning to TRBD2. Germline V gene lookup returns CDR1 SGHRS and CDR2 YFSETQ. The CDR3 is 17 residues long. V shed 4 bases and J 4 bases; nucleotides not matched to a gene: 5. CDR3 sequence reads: CASSQGLAGGPYNEQFF. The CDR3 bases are TGCGCCAGCAGCCAGGGACTAGCGGGGGGGCCTTACAATGAGCAGTTCTTC.

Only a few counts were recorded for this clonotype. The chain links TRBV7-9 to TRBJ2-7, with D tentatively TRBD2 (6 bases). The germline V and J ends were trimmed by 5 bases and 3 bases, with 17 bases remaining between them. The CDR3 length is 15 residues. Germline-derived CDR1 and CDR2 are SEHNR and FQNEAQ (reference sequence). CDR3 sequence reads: CASSAYEGLLYEQYF. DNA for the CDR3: TGTGCCAGCAGCGCTTACGAGGGACTCCTCTACGAGCAGTACTTC.

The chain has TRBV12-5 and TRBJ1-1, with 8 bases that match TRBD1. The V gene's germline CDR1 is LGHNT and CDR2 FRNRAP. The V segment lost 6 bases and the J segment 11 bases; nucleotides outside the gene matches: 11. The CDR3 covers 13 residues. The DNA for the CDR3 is TGTGCTAGTGGACAATCTCAGGGGGCTCGTGCTTTCTTT. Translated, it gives CASGQSQGARAFF.

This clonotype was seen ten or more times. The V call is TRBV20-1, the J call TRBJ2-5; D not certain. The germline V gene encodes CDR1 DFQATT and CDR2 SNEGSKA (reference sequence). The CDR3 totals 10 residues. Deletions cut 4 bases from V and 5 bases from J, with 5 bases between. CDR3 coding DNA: TGCAGTGCTATAGTGGAGACCCAGTACTTC. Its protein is CSAIVETQYF.

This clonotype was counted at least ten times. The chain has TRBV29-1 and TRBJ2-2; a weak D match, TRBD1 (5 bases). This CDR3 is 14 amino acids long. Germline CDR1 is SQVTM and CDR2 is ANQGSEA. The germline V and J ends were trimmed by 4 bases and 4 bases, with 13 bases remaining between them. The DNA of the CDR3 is TGCAGCGTTGCTAGGGGCGCAGGCACCGGGGAGCTGTTTTTT. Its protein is CSVARGAGTGELFF.

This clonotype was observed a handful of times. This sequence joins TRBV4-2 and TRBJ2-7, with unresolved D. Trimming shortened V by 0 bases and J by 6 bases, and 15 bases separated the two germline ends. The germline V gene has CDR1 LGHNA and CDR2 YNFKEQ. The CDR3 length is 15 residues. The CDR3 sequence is CASSQDNWVVGEQYF. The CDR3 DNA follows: TGTGCCAGCAGCCAAGATAATTGGGTCGTCGGCGAGCAGTACTTC.

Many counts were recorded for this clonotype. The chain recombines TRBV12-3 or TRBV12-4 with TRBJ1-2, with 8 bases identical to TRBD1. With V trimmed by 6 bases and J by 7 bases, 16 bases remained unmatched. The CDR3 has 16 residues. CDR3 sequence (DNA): TGTGCCAGCAGCCGCCGAGGCGTCAGGGGGCTGTCTGGCTACACCTTC. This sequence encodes CASSRRGVRGLSGYTF.

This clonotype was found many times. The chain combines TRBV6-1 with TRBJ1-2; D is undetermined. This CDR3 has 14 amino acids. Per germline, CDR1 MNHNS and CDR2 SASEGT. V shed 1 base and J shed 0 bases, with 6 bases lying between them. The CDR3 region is CASSEGPANYGYTF. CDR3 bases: TGTGCCAGCAGTGAAGGACCTGCTAACTATGGCTACACCTTC.